This TCR beta chain was sequenced for a study of cytotoxic CD8 clonotypes in ibrutinib-treated CLL. Study details: Partial responses numbered roughly 25 and complete responses 2; after a median around 74 months, approximately 14 stayed remitted and about twelve progressed.

CDR1 and CDR2 (germline): SQVTM, ANQGSEA. V gave up 7 bases and J gave up 4 bases; unmatched junction bases: 7. This CDR3 comprises 14 residues. Frozen PBMC stocks contributed 2 to 2.5 micrograms of genomic DNA to the TCR beta libraries. This clone was counted between two and nine times. The antigen is undetermined. Study conclusions and caveats: Starting clonality was above that of age-matched healthy donors and tracked circulating CD8+ T-cell counts. Baseline levels were approached again at progression, after clonality had risen at ibrutinib response.

Using immunoSEQ multiplex PCR, the repertoire was profiled, and TCRdb retains in-frame clones only, with some absent. The top ten hold more than 7% of the sample, which has about 24,000 clones, under 85% seen once. Sequenced material: PBMCs, taken before ibrutinib treatment. This TCR was sampled from a human donor with chronic lymphocytic leukemia. This sequence joins TRBV29-1 and TRBJ2-1; 10 bases are a match to TRBD2. CDR3 loop: CSGLAGVGYNEQFF. The DNA of the CDR3 is TGCAGCGGTCTAGCGGGAGTAGGGTACAATGAGCAGTTCTTC.